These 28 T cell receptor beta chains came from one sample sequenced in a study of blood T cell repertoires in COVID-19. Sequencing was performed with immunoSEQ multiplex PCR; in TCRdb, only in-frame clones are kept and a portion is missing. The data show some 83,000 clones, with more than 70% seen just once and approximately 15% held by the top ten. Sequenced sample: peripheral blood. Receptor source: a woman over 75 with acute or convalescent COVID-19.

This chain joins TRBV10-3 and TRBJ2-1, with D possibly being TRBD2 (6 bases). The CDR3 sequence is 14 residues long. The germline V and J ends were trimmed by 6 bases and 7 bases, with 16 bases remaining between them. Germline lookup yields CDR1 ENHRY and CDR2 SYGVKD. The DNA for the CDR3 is TGTGCCATCAGGGACGGCAGGGCGGGAAATGAGCAGTTCTTC. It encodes CAIRDGRAGNEQFF.

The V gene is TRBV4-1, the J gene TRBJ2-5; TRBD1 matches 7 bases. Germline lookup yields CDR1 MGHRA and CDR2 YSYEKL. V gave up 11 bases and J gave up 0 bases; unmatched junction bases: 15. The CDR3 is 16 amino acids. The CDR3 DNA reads TGCGCCCCCAGCCGACCGGGACAGAAAGACCAAGAGACCCAGTACTTC. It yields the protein CAPSRPGQKDQETQYF.

CDR3: CASSQSTDRVSYEQYF. The CDR3 bases are TGCGCCAGCAGTCAATCCACGGACAGGGTTTCCTACGAGCAGTACTTC. The genes are TRBV23-1 and TRBJ2-7; 8 nucleotides agree with TRBD1. TRBV23-1 is annotated as an ORF whose role is uncertain. This CDR3 spans 16 amino acids. With V trimmed by 0 bases and J by 1 base, 5 bases remained unmatched.

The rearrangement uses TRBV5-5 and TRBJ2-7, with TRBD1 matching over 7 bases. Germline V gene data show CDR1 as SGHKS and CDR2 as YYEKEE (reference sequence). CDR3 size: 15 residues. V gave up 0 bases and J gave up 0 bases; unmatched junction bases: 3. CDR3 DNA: TGTGCCAGCAGCTTGGGAGGGACAGACTCCTACGAGCAGTACTTC. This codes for CASSLGGTDSYEQYF.

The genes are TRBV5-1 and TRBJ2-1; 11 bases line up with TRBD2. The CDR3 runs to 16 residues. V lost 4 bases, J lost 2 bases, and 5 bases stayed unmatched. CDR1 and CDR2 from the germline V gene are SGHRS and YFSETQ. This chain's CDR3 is CASSPSGGLPYNEQFF. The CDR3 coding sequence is TGCGCCAGCAGCCCTAGCGGGGGGCTACCCTACAATGAGCAGTTCTTC.

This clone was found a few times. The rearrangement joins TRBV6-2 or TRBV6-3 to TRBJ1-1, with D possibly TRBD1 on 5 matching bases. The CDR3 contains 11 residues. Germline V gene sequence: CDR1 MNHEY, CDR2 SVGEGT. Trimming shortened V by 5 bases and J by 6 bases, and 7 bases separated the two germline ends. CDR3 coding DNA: TGTGCCAGCAGTCAGGGTGCTGAAGCTTTCTTT. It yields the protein CASSQGAEAFF.

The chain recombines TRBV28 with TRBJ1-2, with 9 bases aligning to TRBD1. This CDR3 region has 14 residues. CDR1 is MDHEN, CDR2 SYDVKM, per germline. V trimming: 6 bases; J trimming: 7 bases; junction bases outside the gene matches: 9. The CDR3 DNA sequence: TGTGCCAGCAGCCAATGGGACAGGGCTCTTGGCTACACCTTC. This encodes CASSQWDRALGYTF.

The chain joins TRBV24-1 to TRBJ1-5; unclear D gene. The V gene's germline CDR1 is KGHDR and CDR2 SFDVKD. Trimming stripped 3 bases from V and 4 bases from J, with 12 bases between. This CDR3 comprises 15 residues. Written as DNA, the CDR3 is TGTGCCACCAGTGATAGCATGAGTTCAAATCAGCCCCAGCATTTT. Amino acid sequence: CATSDSMSSNQPQHF.

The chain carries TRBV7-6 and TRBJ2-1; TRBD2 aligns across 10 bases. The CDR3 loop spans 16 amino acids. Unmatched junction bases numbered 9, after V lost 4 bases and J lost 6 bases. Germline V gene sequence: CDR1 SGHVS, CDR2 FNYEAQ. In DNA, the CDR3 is TGTGCCAGCAGCTACGTTCCGGGACTAGCGAGCAATGAGCAGTTCTTC. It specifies CASSYVPGLASNEQFF.

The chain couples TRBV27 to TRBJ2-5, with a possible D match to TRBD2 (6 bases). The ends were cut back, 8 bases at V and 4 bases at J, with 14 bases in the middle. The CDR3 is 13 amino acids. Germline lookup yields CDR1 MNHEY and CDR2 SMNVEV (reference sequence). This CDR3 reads CASGKRRGETQYF. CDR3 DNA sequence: TGTGCCAGCGGGAAGAGGAGGGGAGAGACCCAGTACTTC.

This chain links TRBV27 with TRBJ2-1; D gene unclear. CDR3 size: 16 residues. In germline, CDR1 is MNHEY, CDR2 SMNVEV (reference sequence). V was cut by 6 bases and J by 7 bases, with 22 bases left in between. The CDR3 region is CASSLGPVVPTNEQFF. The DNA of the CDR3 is TGTGCCAGCAGCCTAGGCCCGGTGGTGCCTACAAATGAGCAGTTCTTC.

The CDR3 region is CASSPWANEQFF. Written as DNA, the CDR3 is TGTGCCAGCAGCCCTTGGGCCAATGAGCAGTTCTTC. The genes are TRBV2 and TRBJ2-1, with D unresolved. Per the germline V gene, CDR1 is SNHLY and CDR2 is FYNNEI. This CDR3 has 12 amino acids. The ends were cut back, 6 bases at V and 6 bases at J, with 9 bases in the middle.

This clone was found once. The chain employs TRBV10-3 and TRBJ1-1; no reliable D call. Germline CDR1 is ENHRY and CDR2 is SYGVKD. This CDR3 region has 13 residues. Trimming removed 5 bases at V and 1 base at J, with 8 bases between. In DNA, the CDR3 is TGTGCCATCAGTAACGTCGGGAACACTGAAGCTTTCTTT. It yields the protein CAISNVGNTEAFF.

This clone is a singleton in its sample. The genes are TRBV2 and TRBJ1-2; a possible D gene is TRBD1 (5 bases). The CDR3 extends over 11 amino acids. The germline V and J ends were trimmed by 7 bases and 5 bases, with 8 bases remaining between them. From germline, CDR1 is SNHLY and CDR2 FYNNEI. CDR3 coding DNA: TGTGCCAGCAAGGGGTTGTATGGCTACACCTTC. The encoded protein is CASKGLYGYTF.

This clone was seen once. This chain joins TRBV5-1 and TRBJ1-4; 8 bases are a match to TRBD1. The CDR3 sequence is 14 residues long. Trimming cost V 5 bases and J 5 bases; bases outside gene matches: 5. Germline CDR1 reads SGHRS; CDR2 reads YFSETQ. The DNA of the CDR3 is TGCGCCAGCAGTCCGGGACAGGAGAATGAAAAACTGTTTTTT. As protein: CASSPGQENEKLFF.

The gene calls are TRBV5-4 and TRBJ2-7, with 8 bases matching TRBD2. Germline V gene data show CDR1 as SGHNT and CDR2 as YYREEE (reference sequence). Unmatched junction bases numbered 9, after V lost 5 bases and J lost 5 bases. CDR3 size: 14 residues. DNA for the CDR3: TGTGCCAGCAGGTCCGGGACTAGGAAGAACGAGCAGTACTTC. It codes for CASRSGTRKNEQYF. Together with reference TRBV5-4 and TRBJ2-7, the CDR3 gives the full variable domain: ETGVTQSPTHLIKTRGQQVTLRCSSQSGHNTVSWYQQALGQGPQFIFQYYREEENGRGNFPPRFSGLQFPNYSSELNVNALELDDSALYLCASRSGTRKNEQYFGPGTRLTVT.

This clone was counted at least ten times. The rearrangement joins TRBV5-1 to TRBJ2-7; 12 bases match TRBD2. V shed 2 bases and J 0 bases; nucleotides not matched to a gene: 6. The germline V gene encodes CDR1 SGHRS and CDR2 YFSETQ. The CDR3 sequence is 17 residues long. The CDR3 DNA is TGCGCCAGCAGCTTACTAGCGGGGGGCCTGAGCTCCTACGAGCAGTACTTC. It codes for CASSLLAGGLSSYEQYF.

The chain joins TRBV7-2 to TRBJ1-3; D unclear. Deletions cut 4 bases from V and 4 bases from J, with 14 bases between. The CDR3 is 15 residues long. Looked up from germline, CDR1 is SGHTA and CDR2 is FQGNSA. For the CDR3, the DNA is TGTGCCAGCAGCTCGTCAGTCGTCAGGGGAAACACCATATATTTT. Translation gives CASSSSVVRGNTIYF. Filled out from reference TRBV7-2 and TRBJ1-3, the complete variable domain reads GAGVSQSPSNKVTEKGKDVELRCDPISGHTALYWYRQSLGQGLEFLIYFQGNSAPDKSGLPSDRFSAERTGGSVSTLTIQRTQQEDSAVYLCASSSSVVRGNTIYFGEGSWLTVV.

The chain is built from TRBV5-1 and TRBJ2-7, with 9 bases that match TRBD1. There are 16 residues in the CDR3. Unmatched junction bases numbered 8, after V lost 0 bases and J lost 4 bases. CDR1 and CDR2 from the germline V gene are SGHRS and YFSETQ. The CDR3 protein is CASSLDGDRVMYEQYF. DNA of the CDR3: TGCGCCAGCAGCTTGGACGGGGACAGGGTTATGTACGAGCAGTACTTC.

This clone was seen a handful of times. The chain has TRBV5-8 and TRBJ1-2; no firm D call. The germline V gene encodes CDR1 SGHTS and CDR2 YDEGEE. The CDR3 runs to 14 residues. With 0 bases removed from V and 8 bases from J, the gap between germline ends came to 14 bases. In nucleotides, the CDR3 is TGTGCCAGCAGCTTGGCCGGAGGGAATAGAGGCTACACCTTC. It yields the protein CASSLAGGNRGYTF.

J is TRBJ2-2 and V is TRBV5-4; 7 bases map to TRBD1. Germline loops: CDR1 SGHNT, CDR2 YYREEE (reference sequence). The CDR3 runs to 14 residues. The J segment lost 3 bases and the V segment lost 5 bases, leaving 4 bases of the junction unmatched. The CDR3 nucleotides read TGTGCCAGCAGTCCGGACAGGTACACCGGGGAGCTGTTTTTT. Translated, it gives CASSPDRYTGELFF.

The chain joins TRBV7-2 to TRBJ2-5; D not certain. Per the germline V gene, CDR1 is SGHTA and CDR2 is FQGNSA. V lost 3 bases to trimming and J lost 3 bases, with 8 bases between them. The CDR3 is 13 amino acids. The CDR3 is CASSLRLEETQYF. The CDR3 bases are TGTGCCAGCAGCTTGAGGTTGGAAGAGACCCAGTACTTC.

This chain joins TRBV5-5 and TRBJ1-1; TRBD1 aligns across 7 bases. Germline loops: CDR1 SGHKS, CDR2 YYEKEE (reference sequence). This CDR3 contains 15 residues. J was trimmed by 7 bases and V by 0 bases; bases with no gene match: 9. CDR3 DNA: TGTGCCAGCAGCTTGGAGGGGCAGGGGGTGAATGAAGCTTTCTTT. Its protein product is CASSLEGQGVNEAFF.

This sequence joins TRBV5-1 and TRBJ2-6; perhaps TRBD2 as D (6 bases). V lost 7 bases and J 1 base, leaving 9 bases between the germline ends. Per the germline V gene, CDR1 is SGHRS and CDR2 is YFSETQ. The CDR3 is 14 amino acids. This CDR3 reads CASGGMSGANVLTF. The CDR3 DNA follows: TGCGCCAGCGGAGGGATGTCTGGGGCCAACGTCCTGACTTTC.

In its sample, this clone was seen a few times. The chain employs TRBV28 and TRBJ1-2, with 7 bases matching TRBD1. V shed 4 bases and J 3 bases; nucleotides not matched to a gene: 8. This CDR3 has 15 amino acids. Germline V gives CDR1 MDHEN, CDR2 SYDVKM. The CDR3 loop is CASSSQYRGHYGYTF. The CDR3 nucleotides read TGTGCCAGCAGTTCTCAATACAGGGGTCACTATGGCTACACCTTC.

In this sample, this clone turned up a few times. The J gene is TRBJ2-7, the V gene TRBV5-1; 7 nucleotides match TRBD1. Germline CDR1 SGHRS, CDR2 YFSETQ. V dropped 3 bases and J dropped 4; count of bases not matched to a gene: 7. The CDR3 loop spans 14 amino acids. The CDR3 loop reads CASSSTPGQYEQYF. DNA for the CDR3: TGCGCCAGCAGCTCGACGCCGGGACAGTACGAGCAGTACTTC.

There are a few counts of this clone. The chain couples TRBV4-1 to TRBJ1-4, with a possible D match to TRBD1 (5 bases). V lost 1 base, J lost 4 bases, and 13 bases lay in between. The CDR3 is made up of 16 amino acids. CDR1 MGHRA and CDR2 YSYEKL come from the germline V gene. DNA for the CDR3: TGCGCCAGCAGCCAAGGTACTACAGGCTTTAATGAAAAACTGTTTTTT. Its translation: CASSQGTTGFNEKLFF.

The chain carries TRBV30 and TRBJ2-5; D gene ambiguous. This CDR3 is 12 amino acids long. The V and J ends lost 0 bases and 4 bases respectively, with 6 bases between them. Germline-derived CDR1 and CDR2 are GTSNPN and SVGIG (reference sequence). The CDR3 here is CAWSVVRETQYF. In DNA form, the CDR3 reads TGTGCCTGGAGTGTCGTCCGAGAGACCCAGTACTTC. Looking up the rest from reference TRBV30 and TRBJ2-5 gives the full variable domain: SQTIHQWPATLVQPVGSPLSLECTVEGTSNPNLYWYRQAAGRGLQLLFYSVGIGQISSEVPQNLSASRPQDRQFILSSKKLLLSDSGFYLCAWSVVRETQYFGPGTRLLVL.